These T cell receptor beta chains were read from a single sample in a study of blood T cell repertoires in COVID-19. Sequencing was performed with immunoSEQ multiplex PCR; in TCRdb, only in-frame clones are kept and a portion is missing. The sample shows fewer than 85,000 clones, over 75% of them seen only once. Sequenced material: peripheral blood. The receptor set was obtained from a human donor in a cohort sampled during active COVID-19. Both conserved end residues are part of each CDR3. Fields, in order: D gene, J gene, clone size, V gene, CDR3 DNA, CDR3 protein. The D gene is left open where the match is weak. The size of a clone is reported for some rows only, either as once, few or many, or as a class for expanded clones.

D: TRBD1
J: TRBJ2-5
size: .
V: TRBV19
DNA: TGTGCCAGTGGGGACAGCCTTGACCAAGAGACCCAGTACTTC
CDR3: CASGDSLDQETQYF

D: TRBD1
J: TRBJ1-4
size: .
V: TRBV11-2
DNA: TGTGCCAGCAGCAGCGGACAGGGGCAGGTGGAAAAACTGTTTTTT
CDR3: CASSSGQGQVEKLFF

D: TRBD1
J: TRBJ1-1
size: once
V: TRBV4-2
DNA: TGTGCCAGCAGCCACCCAGGGACAGGGGGCACTGAAGCTTTCTTT
CDR3: CASSHPGTGGTEAFF

D: TRBD1
J: TRBJ1-6
size: .
V: TRBV28
DNA: TGTGCCAGCAGTCTCCAGGGGGAGAATTCACCCCTCCACTTT
CDR3: CASSLQGENSPLHF

D: .
J: TRBJ1-4
size: .
V: TRBV3-1/TRBV3-2
DNA: TGTGCCAGCAGCCAAGATCTGGGAGGGACGGGGGAAAAACTGTTTTTT
CDR3: CASSQDLGGTGEKLFF

D: .
J: TRBJ2-1
size: .
V: TRBV19
DNA: TGTGCCAGTAGTAGCGGGGGCGATTTGGGCTTGAGTGAGCAGTTCTTC
CDR3: CASSSGGDLGLSEQFF

D: TRBD1
J: TRBJ2-7
size: .
V: TRBV18
DNA: TGTGCCAGCTCACCGCTAACCGGGACAGGGAACGAGCAGTACTTC
CDR3: CASSPLTGTGNEQYF

D: TRBD2
J: TRBJ2-3
size: .
V: TRBV7-3
DNA: TGTGCCAGCAGCTTATGGGCGGGGGAGGGAGATACGCAGTATTTT
CDR3: CASSLWAGEGDTQYF

D: .
J: TRBJ2-1
size: .
V: TRBV5-6
DNA: TGTGCCAGCAGCTTAGTAGGGAGTGGGAATGAGCAGTTCTTC
CDR3: CASSLVGSGNEQFF

D: .
J: TRBJ1-1
size: .
V: TRBV10-3
DNA: TGTGCCATCAGTGAGGGAGGGGCGATTGTTGACACTGAAGCTTTCTTT
CDR3: CAISEGGAIVDTEAFF

D: .
J: TRBJ1-1
size: .
V: TRBV29-1
DNA: TGCAGCGTAGGCAGGCGTCGTGACACTGAAGCTTTCTTT
CDR3: CSVGRRRDTEAFF

D: TRBD2
J: TRBJ2-7
size: .
V: TRBV4-3
DNA: TGCGCCAGCAGCCAAGGGGTGCTAGCGGGGGCCTACGAGCAGTACTTC
CDR3: CASSQGVLAGAYEQYF

D: .
J: TRBJ1-6
size: .
V: TRBV5-6
DNA: TGTGCCAGCAGCTTGGGCACAGTAAATTCACCCCTCCACTTT
CDR3: CASSLGTVNSPLHF

D: .
J: TRBJ2-3
size: .
V: TRBV3-1/TRBV3-2
DNA: TGTGCCAGCAGCCAAGATGCGGGGGCCACAGATACGCAGTATTTT
CDR3: CASSQDAGATDTQYF

D: TRBD2
J: TRBJ2-2
size: many
V: TRBV19
DNA: TGTGCCAGTAGTATTGGGAGGGGAGGCACCGGGGAGCTGTTTTTT
CDR3: CASSIGRGGTGELFF

D: TRBD2
J: TRBJ2-7
size: .
V: TRBV5-4
DNA: TGTGCCAGCAGCCTACGGACTAGCGGGGCGTCCTACGAGCAGTACTTC
CDR3: CASSLRTSGASYEQYF

D: .
J: TRBJ1-2
size: few
V: TRBV7-9
DNA: TGTGCCAGCTGGTCACAGGGAAGCGGCTACACCTTC
CDR3: CASWSQGSGYTF

D: TRBD2
J: TRBJ2-4
size: many
V: TRBV28
DNA: TGTGCCAGCAGTTTACCGGGACTAGCGGAGGAAAACATTCAGTACTTC
CDR3: CASSLPGLAEENIQYF

D: TRBD2
J: TRBJ2-1
size: .
V: TRBV9
DNA: TGTGCCAGCAGCGCTCTAAGGACTAGCGGGGAATACAATGAGCAGTTCTTC
CDR3: CASSALRTSGEYNEQFF

D: .
J: TRBJ2-7
size: .
V: TRBV9
DNA: TGTGCCAGCAGCGCCTCCAAAGCGGATTCCTACGAGCAGTACTTC
CDR3: CASSASKADSYEQYF

D: TRBD1
J: TRBJ2-7
size: .
V: TRBV5-5
DNA: TGTGCCAGCAGCCCGGACAGGGGAGGGTCCTACGAGCAGTACTTC
CDR3: CASSPDRGGSYEQYF

D: TRBD1
J: TRBJ1-2
size: .
V: TRBV6-6
DNA: TGTGCCAGCAGCGGAAAGGGACAGATCTATGGCTACACCTTC
CDR3: CASSGKGQIYGYTF